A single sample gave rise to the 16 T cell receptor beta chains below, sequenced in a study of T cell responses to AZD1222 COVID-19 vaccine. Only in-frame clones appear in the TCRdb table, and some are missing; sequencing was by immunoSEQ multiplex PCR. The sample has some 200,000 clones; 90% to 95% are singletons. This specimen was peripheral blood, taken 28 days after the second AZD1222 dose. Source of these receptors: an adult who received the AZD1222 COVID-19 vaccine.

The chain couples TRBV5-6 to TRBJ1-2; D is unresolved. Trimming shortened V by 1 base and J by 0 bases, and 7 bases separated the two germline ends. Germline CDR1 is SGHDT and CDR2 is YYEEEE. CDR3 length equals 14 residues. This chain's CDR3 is CASSLLGPNYGYTF. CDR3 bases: TGTGCCAGCAGCTTGCTGGGCCCTAACTATGGCTACACCTTC. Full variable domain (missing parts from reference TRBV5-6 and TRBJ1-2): DAGVTQSPTHLIKTRGQQVTLRCSPKSGHDTVSWYQQALGQGPQFIFQYYEEEERQRGNFPDRFSGHQFPNYSSELNVNALLLGDSALYLCASSLLGPNYGYTFGSGTRLTVV.

The CDR3 nucleotides read TGTGCCAGCAGTTTGAGTAGAGCGGGACCAATCCTCTCCTACGAGCAGTACTTC. Protein sequence: CASSLSRAGPILSYEQYF. The V call is TRBV28, the J call TRBJ2-7, with 7 bases aligning to TRBD2. Germline CDR1 is MDHEN and CDR2 is SYDVKM. The CDR3 contains 18 residues. V shed 3 bases and J 0 bases; nucleotides not matched to a gene: 14.

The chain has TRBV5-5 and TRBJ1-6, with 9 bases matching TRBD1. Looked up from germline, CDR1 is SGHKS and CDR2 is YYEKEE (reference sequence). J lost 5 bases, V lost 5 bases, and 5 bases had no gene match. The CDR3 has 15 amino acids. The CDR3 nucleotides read TGTGCCAGCAGGGCACAGGGGGCTAATAATTCACCCCTCCACTTT. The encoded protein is CASRAQGANNSPLHF. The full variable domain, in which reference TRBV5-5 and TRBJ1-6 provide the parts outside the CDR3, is DAGVTQSPTHLIKTRGQQVTLRCSPISGHKSVSWYQQVLGQGPQFIFQYYEKEERGRGNFPDRFSARQFPNYSSELNVNALLLGDSALYLCASRAQGANNSPLHFGNGTRLTVT.

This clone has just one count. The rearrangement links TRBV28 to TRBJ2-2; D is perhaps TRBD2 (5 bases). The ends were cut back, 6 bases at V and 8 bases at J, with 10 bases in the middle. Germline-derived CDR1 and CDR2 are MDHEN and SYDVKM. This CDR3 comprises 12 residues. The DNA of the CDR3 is TGTGCCAGCAGGGATCCGGGGGGGGAGCTGTTTTTT. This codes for CASRDPGGELFF. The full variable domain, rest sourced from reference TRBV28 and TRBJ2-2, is DVKVTQSSRYLVKRTGEKVFLECVQDMDHENMFWYRQDPGLGLRLIYFSYDVKMKEKGDIPEGYSVSREKKERFSLILESASTNQTSMYLCASRDPGGELFFGEGSRLTVL.

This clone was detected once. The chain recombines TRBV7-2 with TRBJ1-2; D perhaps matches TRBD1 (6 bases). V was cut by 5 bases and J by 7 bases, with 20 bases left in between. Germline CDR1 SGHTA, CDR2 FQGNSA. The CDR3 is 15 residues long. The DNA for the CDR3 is TGTGCCAGCAGCGGATCCCCAGGGGAAAGAGGTGGCTACACCTTC. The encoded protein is CASSGSPGERGGYTF.

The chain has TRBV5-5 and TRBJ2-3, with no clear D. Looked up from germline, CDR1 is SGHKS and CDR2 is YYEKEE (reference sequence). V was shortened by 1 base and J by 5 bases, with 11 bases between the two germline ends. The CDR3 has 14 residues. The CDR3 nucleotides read TGTGCCAGCAGCTTGTACGGATCCGGAGATACGCAGTATTTT. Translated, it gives CASSLYGSGDTQYF.

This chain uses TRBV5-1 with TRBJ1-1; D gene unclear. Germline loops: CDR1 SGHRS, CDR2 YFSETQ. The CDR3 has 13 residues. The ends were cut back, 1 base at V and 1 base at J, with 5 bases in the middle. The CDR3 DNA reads TGCGCCAGCAGCTTGATGGAGAACACTGAAGCTTTCTTT. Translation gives CASSLMENTEAFF.

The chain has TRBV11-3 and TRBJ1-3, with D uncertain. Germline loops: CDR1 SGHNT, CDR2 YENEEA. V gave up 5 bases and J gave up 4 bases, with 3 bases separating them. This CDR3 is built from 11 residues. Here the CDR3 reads CASSPGNTIYF. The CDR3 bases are TGTGCCAGCAGCCCAGGAAACACCATATATTTT.

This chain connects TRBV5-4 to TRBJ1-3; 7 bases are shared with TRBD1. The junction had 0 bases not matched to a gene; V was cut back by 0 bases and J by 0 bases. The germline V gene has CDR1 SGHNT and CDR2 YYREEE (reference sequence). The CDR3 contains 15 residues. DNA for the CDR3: TGTGCCAGCAGCTTGGCAGGGGGCTCTGGAAACACCATATATTTT. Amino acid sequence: CASSLAGGSGNTIYF.

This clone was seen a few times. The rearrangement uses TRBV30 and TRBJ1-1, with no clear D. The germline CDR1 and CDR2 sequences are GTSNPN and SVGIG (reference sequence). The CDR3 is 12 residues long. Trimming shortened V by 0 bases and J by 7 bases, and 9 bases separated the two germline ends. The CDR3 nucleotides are TGTGCCTGGAGTGTGAGGGCCTTTGAAGCTTTCTTT. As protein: CAWSVRAFEAFF.

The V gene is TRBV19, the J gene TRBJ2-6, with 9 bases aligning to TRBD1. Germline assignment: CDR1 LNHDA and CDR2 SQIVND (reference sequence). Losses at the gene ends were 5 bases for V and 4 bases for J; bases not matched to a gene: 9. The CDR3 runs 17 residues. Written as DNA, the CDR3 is TGTGCCAGTAGTCCCTGGTCGGGGACAGGGGGGGCCAACGTCCTGACTTTC. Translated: CASSPWSGTGGANVLTF.

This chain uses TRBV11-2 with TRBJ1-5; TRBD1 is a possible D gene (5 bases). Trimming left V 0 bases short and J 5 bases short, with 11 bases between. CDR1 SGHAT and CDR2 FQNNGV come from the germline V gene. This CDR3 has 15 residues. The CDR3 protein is CASSLDLGDHQPQHF. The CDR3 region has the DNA TGTGCCAGCAGCTTAGATCTAGGGGACCATCAGCCCCAGCATTTT.

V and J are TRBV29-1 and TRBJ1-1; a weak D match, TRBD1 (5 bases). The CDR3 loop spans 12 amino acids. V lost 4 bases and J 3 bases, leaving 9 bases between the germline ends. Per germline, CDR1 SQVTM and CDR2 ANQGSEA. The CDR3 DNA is TGCAGCGTTGCGGCAGGGTACACTGAAGCTTTCTTT. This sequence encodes CSVAAGYTEAFF.

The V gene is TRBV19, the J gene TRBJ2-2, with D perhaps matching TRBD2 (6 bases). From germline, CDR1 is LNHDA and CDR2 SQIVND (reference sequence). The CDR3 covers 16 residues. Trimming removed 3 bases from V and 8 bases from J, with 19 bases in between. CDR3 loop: CASSMSGLAFPGELFF. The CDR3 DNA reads TGTGCCAGTAGTATGTCGGGGCTAGCGTTCCCGGGGGAGCTGTTTTTT.

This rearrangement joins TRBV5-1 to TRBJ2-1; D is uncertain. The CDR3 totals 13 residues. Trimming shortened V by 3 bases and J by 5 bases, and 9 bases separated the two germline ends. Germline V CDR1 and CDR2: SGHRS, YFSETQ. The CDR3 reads CASSSRSDNEQFF. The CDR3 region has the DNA TGCGCCAGCAGCTCCCGTTCCGACAATGAGCAGTTCTTC.

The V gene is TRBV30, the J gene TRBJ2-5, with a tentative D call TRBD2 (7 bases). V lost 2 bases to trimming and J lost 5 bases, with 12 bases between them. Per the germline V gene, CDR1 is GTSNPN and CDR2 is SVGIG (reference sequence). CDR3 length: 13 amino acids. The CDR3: CAWSRGGDETQYF. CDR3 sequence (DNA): TGTGCCTGGAGTAGAGGGGGGGACGAGACCCAGTACTTC.